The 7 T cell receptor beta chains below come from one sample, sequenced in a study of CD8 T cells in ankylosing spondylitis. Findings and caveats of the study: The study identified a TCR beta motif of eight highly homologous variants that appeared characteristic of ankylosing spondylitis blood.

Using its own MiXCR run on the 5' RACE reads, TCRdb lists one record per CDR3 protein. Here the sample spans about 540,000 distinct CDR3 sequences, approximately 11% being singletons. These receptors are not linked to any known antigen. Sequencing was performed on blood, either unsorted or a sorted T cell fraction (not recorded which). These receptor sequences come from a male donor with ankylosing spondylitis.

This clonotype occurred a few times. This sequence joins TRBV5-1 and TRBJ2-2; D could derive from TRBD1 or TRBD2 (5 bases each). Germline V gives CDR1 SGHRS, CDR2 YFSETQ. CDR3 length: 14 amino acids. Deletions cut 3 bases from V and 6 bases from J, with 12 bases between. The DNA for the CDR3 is TGCGCCAGCAGCTCGGGACCAGCCTCCGGGGAGCTGTTTTTT. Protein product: CASSSGPASGELFF. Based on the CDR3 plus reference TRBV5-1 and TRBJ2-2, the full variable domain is KAGVTQTPRYLIKTRGQQVTLSCSPISGHRSVSWYQQTPGQGLQFLFEYFSETQRNKGNFPGRFSGRQFSNSRSEMNVSTLELGDSALYLCASSSGPASGELFFGEGSRLTVL.

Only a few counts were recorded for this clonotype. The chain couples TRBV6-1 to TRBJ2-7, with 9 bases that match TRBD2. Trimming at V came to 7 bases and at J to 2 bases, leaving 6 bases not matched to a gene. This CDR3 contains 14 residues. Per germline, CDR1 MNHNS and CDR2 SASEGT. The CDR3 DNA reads TGTGCCAGCATGCTAGCGGGGAACCCCTACGAGCAGTACTTC. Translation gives CASMLAGNPYEQYF.

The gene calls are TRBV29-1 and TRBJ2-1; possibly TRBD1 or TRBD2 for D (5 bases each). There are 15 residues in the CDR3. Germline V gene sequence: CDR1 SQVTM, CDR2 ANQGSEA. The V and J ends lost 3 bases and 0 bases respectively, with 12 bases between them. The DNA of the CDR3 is TGCAGCGTTGATTTGGGGCGGGCCTCCTACAATGAGCAGTTCTTC. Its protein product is CSVDLGRASYNEQFF.

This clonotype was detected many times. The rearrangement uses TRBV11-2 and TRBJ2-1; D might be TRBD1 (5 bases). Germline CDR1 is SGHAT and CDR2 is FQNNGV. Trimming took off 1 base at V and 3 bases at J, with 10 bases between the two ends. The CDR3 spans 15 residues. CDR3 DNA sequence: TGTGCCAGCAGCTTAGGGCAGGGTGTCTACAATGAGCAGTTCTTC. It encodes CASSLGQGVYNEQFF.

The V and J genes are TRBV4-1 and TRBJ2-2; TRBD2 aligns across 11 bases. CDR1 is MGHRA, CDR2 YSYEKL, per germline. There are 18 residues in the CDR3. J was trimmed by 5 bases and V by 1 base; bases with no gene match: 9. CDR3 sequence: CASSQGPGLAVGTGELFF. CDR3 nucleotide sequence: TGCGCCAGCAGCCAAGGTCCGGGACTAGCGGTTGGAACCGGGGAGCTGTTTTTT.

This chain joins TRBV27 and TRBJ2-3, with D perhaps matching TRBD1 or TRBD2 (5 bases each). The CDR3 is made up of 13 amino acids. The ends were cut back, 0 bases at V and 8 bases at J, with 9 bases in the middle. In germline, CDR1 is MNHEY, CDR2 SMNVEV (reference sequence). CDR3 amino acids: CASSLSFGGTQYF. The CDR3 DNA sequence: TGTGCCAGCAGTTTATCATTTGGGGGTACGCAGTATTTT.

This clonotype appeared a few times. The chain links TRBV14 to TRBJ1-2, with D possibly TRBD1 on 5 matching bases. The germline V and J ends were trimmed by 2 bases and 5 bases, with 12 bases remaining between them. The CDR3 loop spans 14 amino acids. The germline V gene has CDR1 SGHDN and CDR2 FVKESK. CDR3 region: CASSQTFGGYGYTF. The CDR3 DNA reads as TGTGCCAGCAGCCAAACTTTCGGGGGTTATGGCTACACCTTC. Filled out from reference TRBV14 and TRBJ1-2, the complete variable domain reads EAGVTQFPSHSVIEKGQTVTLRCDPISGHDNLYWYRRVMGKEIKFLLHFVKESKQDESGMPNNRFLAERTGGTYSTLKVQPAELEDSGVYFCASSQTFGGYGYTFGSGTRLTVV.